This entry describes one T cell receptor (beta chain). What it binds is unknown. Treatment described: some 20 received Ad26.COV2.S at low or high dose, single or two shots; about 5 received placebo; per-sample allocation not given. After the first vaccine or placebo injection, samples were drawn on day 63. The record originates from a study of Ad26.COV2.S vaccination and SARS-CoV-2 variants. Study as a whole: The study gave Ad26.COV2.S intramuscularly, once or twice 56 days apart.

Germline-derived CDR1 and CDR2 are WSHSY and SAAADI. The V segment lost 6 bases and the J segment 5 bases; nucleotides outside the gene matches: 4. The CDR3 has 14 amino acids. Profiled with immunoSEQ multiplex PCR; TCRdb holds only in-frame clones, not every one. The repertoire holds over 250,000 clones, with approximately 89% as singletons. Points from the study as a whole: Non-spike TCR breadth showed similarity between vaccine and placebo recipients. Reportedly, after vaccination the spike-specific CD8+ and CD4+ T cell responses displayed substantial breadth. In TCR breadth and depth analyses, total T cell responses may have been underestimated.

The source of this sequence is a person between 18 and 65 years old who received the Ad26.COV2.S COVID-19 vaccine or a placebo. The material was peripheral blood, obtained in a trial of Ad26.COV2.S vaccine versus placebo. The rearrangement uses TRBV10-2 and TRBJ1-1, with 12 bases identical to TRBD1. The CDR3 nucleotides are TGCGCCAGCAGAGGGGACAGGGGGCGAACTGAAGCTTTCTTT. Translation: CASRGDRGRTEAFF.